The 18 T cell receptor beta chains given below trace back to one sample, sequenced in a study of long-term antiretroviral therapy in people with HIV. The authors ran the immunoSEQ assay, v3.0, at survey level. This table comes from immunoSEQ multiplex PCR, and its TCRdb copy is limited to in-frame clones, with some not included. The sample consists of 9,500 to 15,000 clones, about 80% of them appearing once. The sequencing here drew on unsorted PBMCs, taken less than 3.3 years before starting antiretroviral therapy. The origin of the receptors is a man aged 40-55 years with HIV.

This CDR3 reads CASSPLPSGRFYQETQYF. The CDR3 DNA reads TGTGCCAGCTCACCATTACCTAGCGGGAGGTTCTACCAAGAGACCCAGTACTTC. The rearrangement uses TRBV18 and TRBJ2-5, with 11 bases matching TRBD2. The ends lost 2 bases at V and 0 bases at J; junction bases unmatched: 8. This CDR3 has 18 amino acids. The germline V gene has CDR1 KGHSH and CDR2 LQKENI.

This chain joins TRBV7-3 and TRBJ2-3; TRBD2 is a possible D gene (5 bases). Germline CDR1 is SGHTA and CDR2 is FQGTGA. The CDR3 consists of 12 residues. Trimming left V 8 bases short and J 4 bases short, with 10 bases between. This CDR3 reads CASLASPDTQYF. The CDR3 nucleotides are TGTGCCAGCTTGGCTAGCCCAGATACGCAGTATTTT.

This clone was recorded once. V gene TRBV7-2 combines with J gene TRBJ2-7, with D maybe TRBD2 (6 bases). V dropped 1 base and J dropped 7 bases, with 11 bases sitting between them. CDR3 length: 13 residues. Germline values: CDR1 SGHTA, CDR2 FQGNSA. This CDR3 is CASSLGGRGEQYF. The CDR3 DNA is TGTGCCAGCAGCTTAGGGGGCCGGGGGGAGCAGTACTTC.

Sample share makes this clone medium-sized (0.01 to 0.1%). The J gene is TRBJ1-2, the V gene TRBV7-9; weak D call: TRBD1 (6 bases). The V gene lost 1 base and the J gene lost 6 bases, with 12 bases spanning the gap. From germline, CDR1 is SEHNR and CDR2 FQNEAQ (reference sequence). The CDR3 spans 14 residues. CDR3 region: CASSLGTDSDGYTF. For the CDR3, the DNA is TGTGCCAGCAGCTTAGGGACGGACAGCGATGGCTACACCTTC. Combining the CDR3 with reference TRBV7-9 and TRBJ1-2 gives the whole variable domain DTGVSQNPRHKITKRGQNVTFRCDPISEHNRLYWYRQTLGQGPEFLTYFQNEAQLEKSRLLSDRFSAERPKGSFSTLEIQRTEQGDSAMYLCASSLGTDSDGYTFGSGTRLTVV.

The chain employs TRBV5-1 and TRBJ2-1, with TRBD2 identical over 10 bases. This CDR3 has 17 amino acids. CDR1 and CDR2 (germline): SGHRS, YFSETQ. V shed 1 base, J shed 5 bases, and the junction held 9 bases outside the gene matches. The chain's CDR3 is CASSLYWVAGGDNEQFF. CDR3 sequence (DNA): TGCGCCAGCAGCTTGTATTGGGTAGCGGGAGGCGACAATGAGCAGTTCTTC.

CDR3 sequence (DNA): TGTGCCAGCAGCTTAGTATCGGGATTTAGCAATCAGCCCCAGCATTTT. Amino acid sequence: CASSLVSGFSNQPQHF. This chain uses TRBV7-8 with TRBJ1-5; D is ambiguous. The germline V gene encodes CDR1 SGHVS and CDR2 FQNEAQ. This CDR3 has 16 amino acids. The V end was cut by 1 base, the J end by 0 bases, with 10 bases between. Full variable domain (outside the CDR3, taken from reference TRBV7-8 and TRBJ1-5): GAGVSQSPRYKVAKRGQDVALRCDPISGHVSLFWYQQALGQGPEFLTYFQNEAQLDKSGLPSDRFFAERPEGSVSTLKIQRTQQEDSAVYLCASSLVSGFSNQPQHFGDGTRLSIL.

This sequence joins TRBV30 and TRBJ2-5, with D possibly being TRBD1 or TRBD2 (5 bases each). This CDR3 has 13 residues. Germline CDR1 GTSNPN, CDR2 SVGIG (reference sequence). The V end lost 5 bases, the J end lost 4 bases, and 14 bases lay between the germline ends. This CDR3 reads CAWEGPYGETQYF. Here the CDR3 DNA reads TGTGCCTGGGAGGGGCCTTATGGAGAGACCCAGTACTTC.

The V gene is TRBV5-4, the J gene TRBJ2-2; TRBD1 matches at 7 bases. CDR1 is SGHNT and CDR2 is YYREEE in the germline V gene (reference sequence). The V gene end was trimmed by 4 bases and the J gene end by 0 bases; junction bases not matched to a gene: 9. CDR3 length: 17 amino acids. CDR3 sequence: CASSLHKDRPNTGELFF. In DNA, the CDR3 is TGTGCCAGCAGCCTACATAAGGACAGGCCGAACACCGGGGAGCTGTTTTTT.

In this sample, this clone turned up a few times. The chain carries TRBV27 and TRBJ1-2; 7 bases fit TRBD1. J was trimmed by 4 bases and V by 5 bases; bases with no gene match: 7. Germline loops: CDR1 MNHEY, CDR2 SMNVEV (reference sequence). This CDR3 region has 14 residues. CDR3 residues: CASSQRQGPYGYTF. The CDR3 region has the DNA TGTGCCAGCAGTCAGCGACAGGGCCCCTATGGCTACACCTTC.

This clone was picked up a small number of times. The chain links TRBV30 to TRBJ1-2; no firm D call. The ends were cut back, 4 bases at V and 8 bases at J, with 20 bases in the middle. The CDR3 consists of 14 residues. Germline V CDR1 and CDR2: GTSNPN, SVGIG (reference sequence). The CDR3 DNA follows: TGTGCCTGGACCGCCGGAGGACTGGTAAGCGGCTACACCTTC. It codes for CAWTAGGLVSGYTF.

The chain employs TRBV4-3 and TRBJ1-4; D remains ambiguous. Deletions cut 4 bases from V and 1 base from J, with 16 bases between. This CDR3 has 17 residues. Germline V lookup: CDR1 LGHNA, CDR2 YSLEER. CDR3 in amino acids: CASSPRRVGGTNEKLFF. The CDR3 region has the DNA TGCGCCAGCAGCCCCCGGAGGGTCGGAGGAACTAATGAAAAACTGTTTTTT.

This clone was detected only once. The V call is TRBV4-1, the J call TRBJ2-7, with D hard to call. The CDR3 has 14 residues. The V gene lost 0 bases and the J gene lost 3 bases, with 9 bases spanning the gap. The germline V gene has CDR1 MGHRA and CDR2 YSYEKL. Written as DNA, the CDR3 is TGCGCCAGCAGCCAAGACTCAGCGCACTACGAGCAGTACTTC. Translated: CASSQDSAHYEQYF.

The chain combines TRBV28 with TRBJ1-5; D gene uncertain. This CDR3 contains 13 residues. V dropped 3 bases and J dropped 4 bases, with 7 bases sitting between them. Germline CDR1 is MDHEN and CDR2 is SYDVKM. DNA for the CDR3: TGTGCCAGCAGTTTTGGGCAGAATCAGCCCCAGCATTTT. Encoded protein: CASSFGQNQPQHF.

This clone has only one observation. The chain is built from TRBV7-6 and TRBJ2-7; 8 bases match TRBD1. Germline trimming cut 3 bases from V and 4 bases from J; bases unmatched to any gene: 11. Per germline, CDR1 SGHVS and CDR2 FNYEAQ. This CDR3 has 16 amino acids. CDR3 amino acids: CASSLGDRGTHYEQYF. CDR3 in DNA: TGTGCCAGCAGCTTGGGTGACAGGGGCACACATTACGAGCAGTACTTC.

This clone was recorded only once. J is TRBJ2-3 and V is TRBV7-2; TRBD1 agrees at 10 bases. Trimming cost V 5 bases and J 7 bases; bases outside gene matches: 12. Germline V gives CDR1 SGHTA, CDR2 FQGNSA. This CDR3 comprises 16 residues. The CDR3 region is CASSARQGAVIHTQYF. The DNA for the CDR3 is TGTGCCAGCAGCGCAAGACAGGGGGCGGTAATCCATACGCAGTATTTT.

This clone was observed a few times. This chain links TRBV28 with TRBJ2-1; maybe TRBD2 (5 bases). V shed 5 bases and J shed 1 base, with 12 bases lying between them. Per germline, CDR1 MDHEN and CDR2 SYDVKM. The CDR3 sequence is 15 residues long. CDR3 bases: TGTGCCAGCAGTCCACTAGTTAGGTCCTACAATGAGCAGTTCTTC. Translated: CASSPLVRSYNEQFF.

J is TRBJ1-1 and V is TRBV7-8; D is undetermined. The CDR3 loop spans 16 amino acids. Per germline, CDR1 SGHVS and CDR2 FQNEAQ. V gave up 2 bases and J gave up 3 bases, with 16 bases separating them. The CDR3 loop reads CASSLSASRRDTEAFF. The CDR3, as DNA: TGTGCCAGCAGCTTATCAGCCAGCAGAAGGGACACTGAAGCTTTCTTT.

The chain carries TRBV28 and TRBJ2-7; TRBD1 matches at 8 bases. The V and J ends lost 7 bases and 1 base, in that order; junction bases with no gene match: 9. The CDR3 covers 15 residues. Germline assignment: CDR1 MDHEN and CDR2 SYDVKM. CDR3 sequence (DNA): TGTGCCAGCACCCAATCCCGGGACAGGTCCTACGAGCAGTACTTC. Amino acid sequence: CASTQSRDRSYEQYF.